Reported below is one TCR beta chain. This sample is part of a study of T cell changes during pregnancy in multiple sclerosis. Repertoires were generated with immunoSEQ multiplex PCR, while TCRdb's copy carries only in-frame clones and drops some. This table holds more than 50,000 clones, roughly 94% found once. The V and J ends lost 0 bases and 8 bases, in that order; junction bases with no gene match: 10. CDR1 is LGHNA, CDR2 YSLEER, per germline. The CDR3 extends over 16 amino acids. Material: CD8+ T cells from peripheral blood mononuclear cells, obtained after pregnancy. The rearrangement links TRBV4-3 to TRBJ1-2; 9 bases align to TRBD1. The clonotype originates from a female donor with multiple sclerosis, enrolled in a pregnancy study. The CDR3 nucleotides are TGCGCCAGCAGCCAAGATCCCGAAACAGGGGGCGCCGGCTACACCTTC. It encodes CASSQDPETGGAGYTF.